The next 32 T cell receptor beta chains were all read from a single sample in a study of cytomegalovirus exposure and HLA in healthy donors. Use of 60 Vbeta and 13 Jbeta primers characterized the PCR. Data came from immunoSEQ multiplex PCR; TCRdb stores just in-frame clones and leaves some out. The sample shows about 110,000 clones, approximately 80% of them seen only once. The sample consisted of PBMCs. Every receptor here comes from a female donor in good health and CMV-seropositive.

The genes are TRBV4-2 and TRBJ1-4, with 12 bases that match TRBD1. V trimming: 4 bases; J trimming: 3 bases; junction bases outside the gene matches: 18. CDR1 is LGHNA, CDR2 YNFKEQ, per germline. The CDR3 extends over 21 amino acids. CDR3 in amino acids: CASSPSLTGDRGPGANEKLFF. The CDR3, as DNA: TGTGCCAGCAGCCCTTCCCTAACCGGGGACAGGGGGCCGGGAGCTAATGAAAAACTGTTTTTT.

The chain employs TRBV10-3 and TRBJ1-4; maybe TRBD1 (5 bases). Germline CDR1 is ENHRY and CDR2 is SYGVKD. V was clipped by 5 bases and J by 6 bases, with 10 bases between them. This CDR3 spans 13 amino acids. CDR3 in DNA: TGTGCCATCAGTCCAGCGGGGGATGAAAAACTGTTTTTT. It encodes CAISPAGDEKLFF.

This chain links TRBV19 with TRBJ2-1, with a tentative D call TRBD2 (6 bases). The length of the CDR3 is 15 residues. Germline CDR1 and CDR2: LNHDA and SQIVND (reference sequence). Trimming removed 10 bases from V and 7 bases from J, with 23 bases in between. The CDR3 nucleotides read TGTGCCACCTCACCCGGGACTCGCGATGGGAATGAGCAGTTCTTC. Its protein product is CATSPGTRDGNEQFF.

J is TRBJ2-3 and V is TRBV5-1, with 14 nucleotides matching TRBD2. Trimming cost V 4 bases and J 4 bases; bases outside gene matches: 11. Germline CDR1 is SGHRS and CDR2 is YFSETQ. The CDR3 sequence is 18 residues long. CDR3 in DNA: TGCGCCAGCAGCCCCGAGGGACTAGCGGGAGAATTCGCAGATACGCAGTATTTT. It is translated as CASSPEGLAGEFADTQYF. Based on the CDR3 plus reference TRBV5-1 and TRBJ2-3, the full variable domain is KAGVTQTPRYLIKTRGQQVTLSCSPISGHRSVSWYQQTPGQGLQFLFEYFSETQRNKGNFPGRFSGRQFSNSRSEMNVSTLELGDSALYLCASSPEGLAGEFADTQYFGPGTRLTVL.

This chain joins TRBV6-1 and TRBJ2-7, with 9 bases that match TRBD1. With V trimmed by 6 bases and J by 3 bases, 9 bases remained unmatched. Germline CDR1 MNHNS, CDR2 SASEGT. This CDR3 has 15 amino acids. Here the CDR3 reads CASREPGQGGYEQYF. In DNA, the CDR3 is TGTGCCAGCAGGGAACCGGGACAGGGTGGCTACGAGCAGTACTTC.

The V and J genes are TRBV30 and TRBJ1-3; weak D call: TRBD1 (6 bases). Trimming pared 4 bases from V and 3 bases from J, leaving 13 bases between. The CDR3 consists of 14 residues. Germline CDR1 GTSNPN, CDR2 SVGIG (reference sequence). The CDR3 spells CAWNFRGGGNTIYF. CDR3 bases: TGTGCCTGGAACTTCAGGGGTGGTGGAAACACCATATATTTT.

The chain links TRBV7-8 to TRBJ2-7; D might be TRBD1 (6 bases). This CDR3 is 15 amino acids long. The germline V and J ends were trimmed by 0 bases and 2 bases, with 11 bases remaining between them. Per germline, CDR1 SGHVS and CDR2 FQNEAQ. CDR3 residues: CASSLASGETYEQYF. As DNA, the CDR3 is TGTGCCAGCAGCTTAGCTTCAGGGGAAACCTACGAGCAGTACTTC.

The chain couples TRBV4-1 to TRBJ2-1, with 13 bases matching TRBD2. Germline V lookup: CDR1 MGHRA, CDR2 YSYEKL. The CDR3 length is 18 residues. J was trimmed by 5 bases and V by 0 bases; bases with no gene match: 7. The CDR3 DNA reads TGCGCCAGCAGCCAAGACCCGCCCGGGACTAGCGGGGACAATGAGCAGTTCTTC. It specifies CASSQDPPGTSGDNEQFF.

The J gene is TRBJ1-1, the V gene TRBV4-2; 8 positions match TRBD1. This CDR3 has 16 amino acids. Germline V lookup: CDR1 LGHNA, CDR2 YNFKEQ. V lost 4 bases to trimming and J lost 4 bases; unmatched junction nucleotides: 11. CDR3 nucleotides: TGTGCCAGCAGCCTAACTCGGACAGGGAGGAGCACTGAAGCTTTCTTT. It specifies CASSLTRTGRSTEAFF.

The chain joins TRBV2 to TRBJ1-5; D is unresolved. The CDR3 contains 14 residues. CDR1 and CDR2 from the germline V gene are SNHLY and FYNNEI. V was clipped by 2 bases and J by 0 bases, with 5 bases between them. The CDR3 DNA reads as TGTGCCAGCAGTGAAATTTATAGCAATCAGCCCCAGCATTTT. It encodes CASSEIYSNQPQHF.

This chain uses TRBV9 with TRBJ2-2; 8 nucleotides agree with TRBD2. Germline loops: CDR1 SGDLS, CDR2 YYNGEE. This CDR3 has 16 amino acids. With V trimmed by 0 bases and J by 7 bases, 8 bases remained unmatched. CDR3 residues: CASSVEPGGLVGELFF. CDR3 DNA: TGTGCCAGCAGCGTAGAGCCGGGGGGGTTGGTCGGGGAGCTGTTTTTT.

The rearrangement joins TRBV6-5 to TRBJ2-5; 9 bases fit TRBD2. The germline gives CDR1 MNHEY, CDR2 SVGAGI. Trimming at V came to 6 bases and at J to 5 bases, leaving 7 bases not matched to a gene. The CDR3 runs 14 residues. The CDR3 DNA reads TGTGCCAGCAGGGCGAGACTAGCGGCGGAGACCCAGTACTTC. Its translation is CASRARLAAETQYF.

This sequence joins TRBV2 and TRBJ1-5; the D gene is possibly TRBD1 (6 bases). The CDR3 sequence is 19 residues long. V was trimmed by 4 bases and J by 0 bases, leaving 22 bases between them. Germline V gene lookup returns CDR1 SNHLY and CDR2 FYNNEI. CDR3 loop: CASSVRDRGGIYSNQPQHF. CDR3 DNA: TGTGCCAGCAGTGTACGGGACCGAGGGGGAATATATAGCAATCAGCCCCAGCATTTT.

The chain uses TRBV5-1 and TRBJ2-7; TRBD1 agrees at 7 bases. V shed 4 bases and J 3 bases; nucleotides not matched to a gene: 10. This CDR3 has 15 amino acids. CDR1 and CDR2 (germline): SGHRS, YFSETQ. The CDR3, as DNA: TGCGCCAGCAGCCGTATGCTGGGACAGAACTACGAGCAGTACTTC. Translation: CASSRMLGQNYEQYF.

The gene calls are TRBV18 and TRBJ2-2, with 13 nucleotides matching TRBD2. V lost 8 bases, J lost 6 bases, and 3 bases stayed unmatched. The CDR3 runs 14 residues. CDR1 and CDR2 from the germline V gene are KGHSH and LQKENI. The CDR3 spells CASRTSGSAGELFF. The CDR3 nucleotides are TGTGCCAGCCGGACTAGCGGGAGCGCCGGGGAGCTGTTTTTT.

The chain has TRBV5-1 and TRBJ2-7, with a weak D call TRBD1 (7 bases). There are 14 residues in the CDR3. V dropped 0 bases and J dropped 4 bases, with 11 bases sitting between them. Germline V gene lookup returns CDR1 SGHRS and CDR2 YFSETQ. The CDR3 reads CASSLGQGGYEQYF. The CDR3 coding sequence is TGCGCCAGCAGCTTGGGGCAGGGGGGATACGAGCAGTACTTC.

This clone appeared a single time. V and J are TRBV28 and TRBJ1-1, with no clear D. CDR1 is MDHEN, CDR2 SYDVKM, per germline. This CDR3 is 13 amino acids long. The germline V and J ends were trimmed by 6 bases and 3 bases, with 11 bases remaining between them. In DNA, the CDR3 is TGTGCCAGCAGATCCCCCGGAGACACTGAAGCTTTCTTT. As protein: CASRSPGDTEAFF.

V and J are TRBV2 and TRBJ1-6; D uncertain. Germline lookup yields CDR1 SNHLY and CDR2 FYNNEI. V lost 10 bases, J lost 7 bases, and 17 bases lay in between. This CDR3 comprises 14 residues. CDR3 bases: TGTGCCATCACGTGGGTACAGCAGAATTCACCCCTCCACTTT. Its protein is CAITWVQQNSPLHF.

This clone was recorded a few times. The rearrangement joins TRBV5-5 to TRBJ2-5; 11 positions agree with TRBD1. The CDR3 has 17 amino acids. Germline values: CDR1 SGHKS, CDR2 YYEKEE (reference sequence). V lost 2 bases to trimming and J lost 1 base; unmatched junction nucleotides: 7. DNA of the CDR3: TGTGCCAGCAGCTTAACCGGGACAGGGGGGGTCCAAGAGACCCAGTACTTC. It specifies CASSLTGTGGVQETQYF.

The chain has TRBV5-1 and TRBJ2-1; TRBD2 aligns across 11 bases. In germline, CDR1 is SGHRS, CDR2 YFSETQ. Trimming cost V 0 bases and J 7 bases; bases outside gene matches: 3. The CDR3 covers 15 residues. The DNA of the CDR3 is TGCGCCAGCAGCTTGGTTGCTAGCGGGGGGAATGAGCAGTTCTTC. Translation gives CASSLVASGGNEQFF.

CDR3 DNA: TGTGCCAGCAGTTACTCTTACAGGGCTGGAAACACCATATATTTT. This codes for CASSYSYRAGNTIYF. V is TRBV6-5 and J is TRBJ1-3; the D gene is possibly TRBD1 (6 bases). CDR3 length: 15 residues. Germline-derived CDR1 and CDR2 are MNHEY and SVGAGI. V gave up 0 bases and J gave up 2 bases, with 8 bases separating them.

This chain joins TRBV4-1 and TRBJ1-3; tentatively, D is TRBD1 (5 bases). V was shortened by 0 bases and J by 4 bases, with 16 bases between the two germline ends. The CDR3 runs 17 residues. The germline V gene encodes CDR1 MGHRA and CDR2 YSYEKL. The DNA for the CDR3 is TGCGCCAGCAGCCAAGATTATAAGCGGGGCTCGGGAAACACCATATATTTT. Its protein is CASSQDYKRGSGNTIYF.

The chain is built from TRBV19 and TRBJ2-6, with D tentatively TRBD1 (5 bases). CDR1 is LNHDA and CDR2 is SQIVND in the germline V gene (reference sequence). V lost 2 bases and J lost 0, with 17 bases in between. The CDR3 totals 19 residues. The CDR3 DNA is TGTGCCAGTAGTATATCTAATGGGGCCCATCACTCTGGGGCCAACGTCCTGACTTTC. This encodes CASSISNGAHHSGANVLTF.

The chain carries TRBV29-1 and TRBJ1-4, with 9 bases aligning to TRBD1. The germline gives CDR1 SQVTM, CDR2 ANQGSEA. The J segment lost 4 bases and the V segment lost 6 bases, leaving 3 bases of the junction unmatched. CDR3 length: 13 amino acids. The CDR3 nucleotides read TGCAGCGTCCGGGACAGGGATAATGAAAAACTGTTTTTT. Translated: CSVRDRDNEKLFF.

The V and J genes are TRBV25-1 and TRBJ2-7, with TRBD1 as a possible D gene (6 bases). CDR3 length equals 14 residues. Deletions cut 4 bases from V and 5 bases from J, with 15 bases between. Per germline, CDR1 MGHDK and CDR2 SYGVNS. Here the CDR3 reads CASSAEQGSDEQYF. CDR3 bases: TGTGCCAGCAGTGCGGAACAGGGAAGCGACGAGCAGTACTTC.

The chain has TRBV9 and TRBJ1-3; no clear D gene. The CDR3 is 16 residues long. Trimming removed 4 bases at V and 1 base at J, with 15 bases between. Germline CDR1 is SGDLS and CDR2 is YYNGEE. CDR3 in amino acids: CASSYYAGRSGNTIYF. The CDR3 region has the DNA TGTGCCAGCAGCTATTATGCAGGCAGATCTGGAAACACCATATATTTT.

This chain uses TRBV9 with TRBJ2-3, with D possibly matching TRBD2 (5 bases). Trimming stripped 0 bases from V and 4 bases from J, with 21 bases between. This CDR3 comprises 18 residues. Per the germline V gene, CDR1 is SGDLS and CDR2 is YYNGEE. The CDR3 protein is CASSVATREATASDTQYF. CDR3 DNA sequence: TGTGCCAGCAGCGTAGCTACCCGGGAAGCGACTGCCTCAGATACGCAGTATTTT.

The gene calls are TRBV5-1 and TRBJ1-1, with TRBD1 as a possible D gene (5 bases). The CDR3 runs 14 residues. The germline V gene encodes CDR1 SGHRS and CDR2 YFSETQ. Trimming shortened V by 5 bases and J by 3 bases, and 14 bases separated the two germline ends. The chain's CDR3 is CASSFFGGDTEAFF. CDR3 nucleotide sequence: TGCGCCAGCAGTTTTTTCGGGGGAGACACTGAAGCTTTCTTT.

The chain joins TRBV5-8 to TRBJ2-3; D is unclear. V gave up 7 bases and J gave up 5 bases, with 11 bases separating them. The CDR3 has 12 amino acids. Germline values: CDR1 SGHTS, CDR2 YDEGEE. As DNA, the CDR3 is TGTGCCAGCGGTTCTACGAGAGATACGCAGTATTTT. Its translation is CASGSTRDTQYF.

This chain links TRBV4-1 with TRBJ1-1; D is undetermined. Germline CDR1 MGHRA, CDR2 YSYEKL. The CDR3 covers 11 residues. Between the trimmed V and J ends, which lost 9 bases and 3 bases, there was a span of 8 bases. CDR3 residues: CASSRDTEAFF. CDR3 bases: TGCGCCAGTTCTCGGGACACTGAAGCTTTCTTT.

The chain combines TRBV2 with TRBJ1-2; D possibly corresponds to TRBD1 (5 bases). Trimming took off 8 bases at V and 6 bases at J, with 22 bases between the two ends. CDR1 and CDR2 (germline): SNHLY, FYNNEI. The length of the CDR3 is 15 residues. Here the CDR3 DNA reads TGTGCCAGCCCGACCGAGGAGGGGATTTTAAATGGCTACACCTTC. Amino acids: CASPTEEGILNGYTF.

This clone was found once. The chain recombines TRBV29-1 with TRBJ2-3; 7 bases line up with TRBD1. J lost 6 bases, V lost 1 base, and 13 bases had no gene match. CDR1 is SQVTM and CDR2 is ANQGSEA in the germline V gene. The CDR3 totals 16 residues. The CDR3 DNA follows: TGCAGCGTTGAAGCCTGGCCGGGACAGAGTAGCGATACGCAGTATTTT. It specifies CSVEAWPGQSSDTQYF.